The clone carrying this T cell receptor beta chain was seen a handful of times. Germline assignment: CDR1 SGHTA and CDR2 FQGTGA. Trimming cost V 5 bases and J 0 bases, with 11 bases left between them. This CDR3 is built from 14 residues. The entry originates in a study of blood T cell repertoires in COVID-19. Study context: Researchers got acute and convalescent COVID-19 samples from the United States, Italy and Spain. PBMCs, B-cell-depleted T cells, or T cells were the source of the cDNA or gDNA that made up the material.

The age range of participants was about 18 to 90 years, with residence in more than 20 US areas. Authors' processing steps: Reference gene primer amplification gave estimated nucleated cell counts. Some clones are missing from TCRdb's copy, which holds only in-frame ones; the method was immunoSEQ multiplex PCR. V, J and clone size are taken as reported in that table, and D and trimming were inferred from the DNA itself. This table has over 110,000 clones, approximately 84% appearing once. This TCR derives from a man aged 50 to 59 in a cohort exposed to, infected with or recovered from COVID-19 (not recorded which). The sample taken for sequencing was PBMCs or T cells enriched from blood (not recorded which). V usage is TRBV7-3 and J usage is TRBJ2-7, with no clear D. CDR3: CASSPAAFSYEQYF. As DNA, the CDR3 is TGTGCCAGCAGCCCCGCGGCATTCTCCTACGAGCAGTACTTC. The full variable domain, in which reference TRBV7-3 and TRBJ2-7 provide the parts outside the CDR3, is GAGVSQTPSNKVTEKGKYVELRCDPISGHTALYWYRQSLGQGPEFLIYFQGTGAADDSGLPNDRFFAVRPEGSVSTLKIQRTERGDSAVYLCASSPAAFSYEQYFGPGTRLTVT.